The T cell receptor beta chain described here comes from a study of blood T cell repertoires in COVID-19. The CDR3 is made up of 15 amino acids. The V segment lost 4 bases and the J segment 1 base; nucleotides outside the gene matches: 3. Germline V CDR1 and CDR2: MGHRA, YSYEKL. The count of this clone is one. Data came from immunoSEQ multiplex PCR; TCRdb stores just in-frame clones and leaves some out. The repertoire holds fewer than 250,000 clones, about 85% seen once, with 20% to 25% in the top ten. The chain recombines TRBV4-1 with TRBJ1-5; 8 nucleotides align to TRBD1. Sequencing was done on a sample of PBMCs or T cells enriched from blood (not recorded which). This sequence was found in a woman aged 40 to 50 in a cohort exposed to, infected with or recovered from COVID-19 (not recorded which). The CDR3 DNA reads TGCGCCAGCAGCCGGACAGGGTACAGCAATCAGCCCCAGCATTTT. Translated, it gives CASSRTGYSNQPQHF.